Below are 20 T cell receptor beta chains sequenced from a single sample in a study of T cell responses to AZD1222 COVID-19 vaccine (dated by TCRdb to the early 2020s). The receptor library was made with the immunoSEQ multiplex PCR assay. TCRdb limited this immuneACCESS table to in-frame rearrangements with V and J called. A share of clones is missing; checked studies link under half to unresolved V genes, and the rest is unexplained. Counted in this sample were about 85,000 clones; over 70% of them appeared once. Roughly 15% of the sample belongs to the ten largest clones. The time point label, as the study defines it: baseline before first vaccination. Source: peripheral blood, taken on day 0 of AZD1222 vaccination. These receptors all stem from an adult in good health.

The rearrangement joins TRBV3-1 (or the pseudogene TRBV3-2) to TRBJ1-5, with D unresolved. With 5 bases removed from V and 4 bases from J, the gap between germline ends came to 12 bases. The CDR3 is 14 residues long. Germline V gene sequence: CDR1 LGHDT, CDR2 YNNKEL (reference sequence). CDR3 amino acids: CASSDAGRNQPQHF. In nucleotides, the CDR3 is TGTGCCAGCAGCGATGCTGGGAGAAATCAGCCCCAGCATTTT.

The chain links TRBV11-2 to TRBJ2-1; TRBD2 matches 13 bases. V trimming: 6 bases; J trimming: 4 bases; junction bases outside the gene matches: 9. This CDR3 is built from 17 residues. Germline V lookup: CDR1 SGHAT, CDR2 FQNNGV. The CDR3, as DNA: TGTGCCAGCAGGCAAGGGACTAGCGGGACCCAATACAATGAGCAGTTCTTC. Translating it yields CASRQGTSGTQYNEQFF.

The V gene is TRBV5-4, the J gene TRBJ2-1, with 10 positions matching TRBD2. The CDR3 covers 14 residues. Per germline, CDR1 SGHNT and CDR2 YYREEE (reference sequence). The trim removed 4 bases at V and 7 bases at J, leaving 5 bases unmatched. The CDR3 DNA sequence: TGTGCCAGCAGCCCAGCGGGAGGGCGGAATGAGCAGTTCTTC. Translation gives CASSPAGGRNEQFF.

The genes are TRBV6-5 and TRBJ2-7; D call uncertain. Per germline, CDR1 MNHEY and CDR2 SVGAGI. This CDR3 is built from 15 residues. Trimming cost V 0 bases and J 8 bases, with 17 bases left between them. The CDR3 here is CASSYSGTTPSKQYF. CDR3 sequence (DNA): TGTGCCAGCAGTTACTCGGGCACCACGCCGAGCAAGCAGTACTTC.

The rearrangement joins TRBV7-9 to TRBJ2-1, with 9 bases matching TRBD2. This CDR3 is 15 amino acids long. The junction had 7 bases not matched to a gene; V was cut back by 6 bases and J by 4 bases. CDR1 and CDR2 (germline): SEHNR, FQNEAQ (reference sequence). CDR3 sequence reads: CASSTGTSRYNEQFF. Here the CDR3 DNA reads TGTGCCAGCAGTACCGGGACTAGCAGATACAATGAGCAGTTCTTC.

The chain links TRBV30 to TRBJ1-5; weak D call: TRBD1 (6 bases). The CDR3 totals 16 residues. The germline V gene has CDR1 GTSNPN and CDR2 SVGIG (reference sequence). V was clipped by 0 bases and J by 4 bases, with 16 bases between them. The CDR3 here is CAWSVGASTLNQPQHF. In DNA, the CDR3 is TGTGCCTGGAGTGTGGGGGCGTCAACGCTAAATCAGCCCCAGCATTTT. Looking up the rest from reference TRBV30 and TRBJ1-5 gives the full variable domain: SQTIHQWPATLVQPVGSPLSLECTVEGTSNPNLYWYRQAAGRGLQLLFYSVGIGQISSEVPQNLSASRPQDRQFILSSKKLLLSDSGFYLCAWSVGASTLNQPQHFGDGTRLSIL.

This clone was observed once. The CDR3 sequence is CASRGQSGANVLTF. In DNA, the CDR3 is TGTGCCAGCAGAGGACAATCTGGGGCCAACGTCCTGACTTTC. The chain carries TRBV6-5 and TRBJ2-6; weak D call: TRBD1 (5 bases). The CDR3 extends over 14 amino acids. Germline lookup yields CDR1 MNHEY and CDR2 SVGAGI. Trimming pared 6 bases from V and 1 base from J, leaving 7 bases between.

The rearrangement links TRBV19 to TRBJ2-1; 12 nucleotides line up with TRBD2. Germline CDR1 is LNHDA and CDR2 is SQIVND (reference sequence). The CDR3 is 15 amino acids. The V segment lost 1 base and the J segment 8 bases; nucleotides outside the gene matches: 3. This CDR3 reads CASSIGLAGVYEQFF. The CDR3 coding sequence is TGTGCCAGTAGTATAGGACTAGCGGGAGTATATGAGCAGTTCTTC.

The chain uses TRBV6-5 and TRBJ2-1; perhaps TRBD1 as D (6 bases). In germline, CDR1 is MNHEY, CDR2 SVGAGI. The V end was cut by 0 bases, the J end by 9 bases, with 15 bases between. The CDR3 extends over 15 amino acids. CDR3 DNA sequence: TGTGCCAGCAGTTACTCTCTAGACATAGGGGGTGAGCAGTTCTTC. This codes for CASSYSLDIGGEQFF.

This clone occurred once. The chain links TRBV9 to TRBJ2-4; TRBD2 matches 9 bases. The CDR3 covers 14 residues. Looked up from germline, CDR1 is SGDLS and CDR2 is YYNGEE. The trim removed 3 bases at V and 8 bases at J, leaving 6 bases unmatched. CDR3 bases: TGTGCCAGCAGCGCCCGACTAGCGGCGGACATTCAGTACTTC. It translates to CASSARLAADIQYF.

V is TRBV5-4 and J is TRBJ2-2; D is possibly TRBD1 (5 bases). From germline, CDR1 is SGHNT and CDR2 YYREEE (reference sequence). The CDR3 is 14 residues long. Trimming stripped 5 bases from V and 1 base from J, with 9 bases between. In DNA, the CDR3 is TGTGCCAGCAGAGAAAGGGGGAACACCGGGGAGCTGTTTTTT. Translated: CASRERGNTGELFF.

The chain carries TRBV7-9 and TRBJ1-1; D might be TRBD1 (6 bases). Germline values: CDR1 SEHNR, CDR2 FQNEAQ (reference sequence). This CDR3 spans 14 amino acids. V gave up 2 bases and J gave up 1 base, with 8 bases separating them. The CDR3 sequence: CASSLSQGNTEAFF. For the CDR3, the DNA is TGTGCCAGCAGCTTATCACAGGGGAACACTGAAGCTTTCTTT.

The gene calls are TRBV2 and TRBJ2-1; 7 bases map to TRBD2. Trimming took 7 bases from V and 8 from J; bases not matched to a gene: 17. Per the germline V gene, CDR1 is SNHLY and CDR2 is FYNNEI. The CDR3 is made up of 16 amino acids. CDR3 nucleotides: TGTGCCAGCACCCGATATTCTAGCGGAAGGGGCGATGAGCAGTTCTTC. Its translation: CASTRYSSGRGDEQFF.

The V gene is TRBV19, the J gene TRBJ2-7; 10 nucleotides match TRBD1. CDR1 is LNHDA and CDR2 is SQIVND in the germline V gene (reference sequence). V was clipped by 6 bases and J by 11 bases; unmatched bases: 10. CDR3 length: 13 residues. For the CDR3, the DNA is TGTGCCAGTAGCAAAACCTCCGGGACAGGGGAGTACTTC. Translated, it gives CASSKTSGTGEYF.

The J gene is TRBJ2-1, the V gene TRBV11-2; 10 nucleotides line up with TRBD2. CDR3 length: 19 residues. V shed 0 bases and J 1 base; nucleotides not matched to a gene: 9. Germline V lookup: CDR1 SGHAT, CDR2 FQNNGV. The CDR3 region has the DNA TGTGCCAGCAGCTTAGATCTAGCGGGGGCCGGAAGGTCCTACAATGAGCAGTTCTTC. Amino acids: CASSLDLAGAGRSYNEQFF.

This chain joins TRBV2 and TRBJ1-4, with 8 bases that match TRBD1. The germline gives CDR1 SNHLY, CDR2 FYNNEI. V lost 6 bases, J lost 8 bases, and 8 bases stayed unmatched. There are 14 residues in the CDR3. CDR3 amino acids: CASRERQGMEKLFF. The CDR3 DNA reads TGTGCCAGCAGGGAGAGACAGGGGATGGAAAAACTGTTTTTT.

V gene TRBV2 combines with J gene TRBJ1-6; D unresolved. Germline V gene data show CDR1 as SNHLY and CDR2 as FYNNEI. V lost 7 bases to trimming and J lost 8 bases, with 12 bases between them. The length of the CDR3 is 13 residues. The CDR3 protein is CASTKGVYSPLHF. CDR3 DNA: TGTGCCAGCACCAAAGGAGTTTATTCACCCCTCCACTTT.

This clone was detected only a few times. The chain is built from TRBV6-2 or TRBV6-3 and TRBJ2-2, with a tentative D call TRBD1 (6 bases). CDR3 size: 16 residues. Trimming removed 5 bases from V and 2 bases from J, with 15 bases in between. Looked up from germline, CDR1 is MNHEY and CDR2 is SVGEGT. Here the CDR3 reads CASSPPGTPNTGELFF. The CDR3 DNA is TGTGCCAGCAGTCCACCTGGGACACCCAACACCGGGGAGCTGTTTTTT.

V usage is TRBV7-9 and J usage is TRBJ1-6; D gene ambiguous. The CDR3 spans 11 residues. The germline V gene encodes CDR1 SEHNR and CDR2 FQNEAQ (reference sequence). Trimming removed 5 bases from V and 13 bases from J, with 9 bases in between. CDR3 residues: CASSAQTPLHF. CDR3 in DNA: TGTGCCAGCAGCGCCCAGACCCCCCTCCACTTT.

The J gene is TRBJ2-5, the V gene TRBV10-3; D may correspond to TRBD1 or TRBD2 (5 bases each). Germline CDR1 and CDR2: ENHRY and SYGVKD. CDR3 length: 11 amino acids. Deletions cut 8 bases from V and 1 base from J, with 5 bases between. DNA of the CDR3: TGTGCCATCGGGACCCAAGAGACCCAGTACTTC. The encoded protein is CAIGTQETQYF.